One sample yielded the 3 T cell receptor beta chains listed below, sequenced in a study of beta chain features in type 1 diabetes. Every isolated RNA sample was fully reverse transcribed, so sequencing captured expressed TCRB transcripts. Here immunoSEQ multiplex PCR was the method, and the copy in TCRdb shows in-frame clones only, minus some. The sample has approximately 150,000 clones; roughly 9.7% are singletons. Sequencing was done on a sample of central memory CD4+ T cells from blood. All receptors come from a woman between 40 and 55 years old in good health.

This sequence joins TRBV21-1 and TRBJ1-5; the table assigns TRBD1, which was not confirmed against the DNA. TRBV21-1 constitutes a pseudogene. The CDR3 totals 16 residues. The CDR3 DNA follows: TGTGCCAGCATCCGCGAAGACAGGGTAGCTGGTCAGCCCCAGCATTTT. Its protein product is CASIREDRVAGQPQHF.

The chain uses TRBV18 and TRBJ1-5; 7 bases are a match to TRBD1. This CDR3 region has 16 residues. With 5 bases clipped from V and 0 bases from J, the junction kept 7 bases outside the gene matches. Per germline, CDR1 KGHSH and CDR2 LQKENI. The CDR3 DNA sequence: TGTGCCAGCTCATCCGGACAGGCTAATAGCAATCAGCCCCAGCATTTT. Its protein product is CASSSGQANSNQPQHF.

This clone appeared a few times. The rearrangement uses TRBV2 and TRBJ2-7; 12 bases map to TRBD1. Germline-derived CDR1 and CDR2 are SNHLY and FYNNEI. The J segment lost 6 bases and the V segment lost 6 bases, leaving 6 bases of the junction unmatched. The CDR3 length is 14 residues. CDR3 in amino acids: CASSPRDRGREQYF. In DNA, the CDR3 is TGTGCCAGCAGCCCCCGGGACAGGGGGCGCGAGCAGTACTTC.